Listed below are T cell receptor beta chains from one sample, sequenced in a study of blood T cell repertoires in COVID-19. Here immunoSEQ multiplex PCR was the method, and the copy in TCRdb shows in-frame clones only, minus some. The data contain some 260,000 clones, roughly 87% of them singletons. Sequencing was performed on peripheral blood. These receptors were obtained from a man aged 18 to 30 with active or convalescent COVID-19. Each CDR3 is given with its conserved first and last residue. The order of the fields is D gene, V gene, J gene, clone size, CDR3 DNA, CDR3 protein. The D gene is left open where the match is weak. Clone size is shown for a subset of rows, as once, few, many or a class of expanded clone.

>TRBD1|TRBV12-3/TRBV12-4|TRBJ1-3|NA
TGTGCCAGCAGGTTACAGGGGGCTGACACCATATATTTT
CASRLQGADTIYF
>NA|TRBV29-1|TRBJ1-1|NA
TGCAGCGTTGAAGATGGGGGGACGGGGGCTTTCTTT
CSVEDGGTGAFF
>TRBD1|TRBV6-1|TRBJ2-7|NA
TGTGCCAGCAGTGAAGTGGCAGGGGGTTTGGGGACCTACGAGCAGTACTTC
CASSEVAGGLGTYEQYF
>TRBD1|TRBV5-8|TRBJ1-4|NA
TGTGCCAGCAGCTTCGACAGGGGAATAGCTAATGAAAAACTGTTTTTT
CASSFDRGIANEKLFF
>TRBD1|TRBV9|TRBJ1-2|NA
TGTGCCAGCAGCTCGAAGGGACAGCCTTCTAACTATGGCTACACCTTC
CASSSKGQPSNYGYTF
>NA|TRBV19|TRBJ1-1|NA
TGTGCCAGTAGTCCTGCGAGGGGGGGCACTGAAGCTTTCTTT
CASSPARGGTEAFF
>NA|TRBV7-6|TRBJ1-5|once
TGTGCCAGCAGCTCCACCACAGGGCTTCTAGATCCCCAGCATTTT
CASSSTTGLLDPQHF
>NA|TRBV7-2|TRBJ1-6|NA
TGTGCCAGCAGCTCCACAGTGAATTCACCCCTCCACTTT
CASSSTVNSPLHF
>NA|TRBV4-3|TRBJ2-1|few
TGCGCCAGCAGCCAGGCCGTGTACAATGAGCAGTTCTTC
CASSQAVYNEQFF
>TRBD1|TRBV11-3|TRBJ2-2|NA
TGTGCCAGCAGCATGGGGGGACAGGGGTTTCCGAACACCGGGGAGCTGTTTTTT
CASSMGGQGFPNTGELFF
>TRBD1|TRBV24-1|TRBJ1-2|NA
TGTGCCACCGCGACAGGGGCCGGTGGCTACACCTTC
CATATGAGGYTF
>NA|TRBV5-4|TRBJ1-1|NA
TGTGCCAGCTCCATGGAGGTGAACACTGAAGCTTTCTTT
CASSMEVNTEAFF
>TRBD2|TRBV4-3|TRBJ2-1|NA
TGCGCCAGCAGCCAGGACGGGACTAGCGCAAACAATGAGCAGTTCTTC
CASSQDGTSANNEQFF
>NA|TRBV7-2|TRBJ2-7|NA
TGTGCCAGCAGCTTAACTTCCTACGAGCAGTACTTC
CASSLTSYEQYF
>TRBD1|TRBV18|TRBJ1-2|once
TGTGCCAGCTCACCCTCTACAGGGGAGGTCTATGGCTACACCTTC
CASSPSTGEVYGYTF
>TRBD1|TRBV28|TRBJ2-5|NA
TGTGCCAGCAGTTTAGCAGGGGGCCGGGAGACCCAGTACTTC
CASSLAGGRETQYF
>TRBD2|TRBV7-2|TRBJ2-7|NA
TGTGCCAGCACCACGGGGGGGGGCAACGAGCAGTACTTC
CASTTGGGNEQYF
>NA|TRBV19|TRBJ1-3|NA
TGTGCCAGTAGTAGCCAACAGGGATTAAACACCATATATTTT
CASSSQQGLNTIYF
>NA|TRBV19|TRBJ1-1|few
TGTGCCAGTAGTACCTCAGTGAACACTGAAGCTTTCTTT
CASSTSVNTEAFF
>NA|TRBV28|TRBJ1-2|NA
TGTGCCAGCAGCCTAATCCGTTACGGTGGCTACACCTTC
CASSLIRYGGYTF
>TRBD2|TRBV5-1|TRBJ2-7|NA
TGCGCCAGCAGGGGACTAGCGGGGGAAGGCGAGCAGTACTTC
CASRGLAGEGEQYF
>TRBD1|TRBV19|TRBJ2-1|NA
TGTGCCAGTAGTATTGGGGACAGGGTCAGCTCCTACAATGAGCAGTTCTTC
CASSIGDRVSSYNEQFF
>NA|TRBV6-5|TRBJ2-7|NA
TGTGCCAGCAGCGATACGACTAGTCGCCGGCTCGAGCAGTACTTC
CASSDTTSRRLEQYF
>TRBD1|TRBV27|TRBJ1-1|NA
TGTGCCAGCAGTTTTTCGACAGGGTTAGGGAGGAACACTGAAGCTTTCTTT
CASSFSTGLGRNTEAFF
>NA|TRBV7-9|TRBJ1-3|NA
TGTGCCAGCATCCACTACTCTGGAAACACCATATATTTT
CASIHYSGNTIYF
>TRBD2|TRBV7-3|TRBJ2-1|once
TGTGCCAGCAGCGCACTAGCGGGGAGGTACAATGAGCAGTTCTTC
CASSALAGRYNEQFF
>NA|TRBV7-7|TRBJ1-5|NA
TGTGCTAGCAGCTTGGCAGTATCCCAGCCCCAGCATTTT
CASSLAVSQPQHF